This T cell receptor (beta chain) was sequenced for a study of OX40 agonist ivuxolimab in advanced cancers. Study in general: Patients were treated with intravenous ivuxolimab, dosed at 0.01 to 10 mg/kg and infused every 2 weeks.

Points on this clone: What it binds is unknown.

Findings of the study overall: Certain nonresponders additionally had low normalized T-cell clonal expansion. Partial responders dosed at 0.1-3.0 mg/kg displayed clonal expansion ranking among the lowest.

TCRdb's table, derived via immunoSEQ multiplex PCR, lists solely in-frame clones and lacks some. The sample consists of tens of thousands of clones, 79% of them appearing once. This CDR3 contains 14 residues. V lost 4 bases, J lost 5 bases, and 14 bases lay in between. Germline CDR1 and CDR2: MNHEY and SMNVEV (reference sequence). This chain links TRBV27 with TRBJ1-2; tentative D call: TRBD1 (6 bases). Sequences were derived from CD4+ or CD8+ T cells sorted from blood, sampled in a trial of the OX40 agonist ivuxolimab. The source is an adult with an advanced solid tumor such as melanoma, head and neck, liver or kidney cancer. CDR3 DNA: TGTGCCAGCAGTTCCCTCACAGGGCCTTATGGCTACACCTTC. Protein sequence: CASSSLTGPYGYTF.